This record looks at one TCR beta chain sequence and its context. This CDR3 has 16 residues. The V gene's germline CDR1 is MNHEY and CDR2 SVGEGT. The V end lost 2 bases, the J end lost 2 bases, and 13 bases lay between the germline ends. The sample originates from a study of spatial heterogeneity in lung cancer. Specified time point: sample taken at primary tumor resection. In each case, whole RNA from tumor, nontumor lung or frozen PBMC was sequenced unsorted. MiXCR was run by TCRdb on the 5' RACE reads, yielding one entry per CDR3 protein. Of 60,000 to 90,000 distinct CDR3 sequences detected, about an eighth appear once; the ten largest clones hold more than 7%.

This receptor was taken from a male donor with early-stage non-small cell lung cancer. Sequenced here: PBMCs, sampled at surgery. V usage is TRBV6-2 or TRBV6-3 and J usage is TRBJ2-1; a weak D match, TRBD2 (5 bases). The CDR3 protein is CASSYHRTATYNEQFF. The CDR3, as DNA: TGTGCCAGCAGTTACCATCGGACTGCCACCTACAATGAGCAGTTCTTC.